These 4 T cell receptor beta chains originate from one sample sequenced in a study of GPR56 and killer-like receptors on CD4 memory cells. TCRdb re-called the reads; every CDR3 protein appears as one record, without DNA. The sample is made up of about 2,400 distinct CDR3 sequences, and the top ten hold less than 5% of it. Sorting by FACS used killer cell lectin-like receptor and GPR56 expression to define five CD4+ populations. Sequencing input: memory CD4+ T cells from blood. These receptors originate from a human donor in good health.

The chain recombines TRBV20-1 with TRBJ2-1. The V gene's germline CDR1 is DFQATT and CDR2 SNEGSKA (reference sequence). The CDR3 is made up of 12 amino acids. CDR3 residues: CSARDPNNEQFF.

This clonotype is medium-sized by frequency. The CDR3 is CASSPLGLNTEAFF. The chain joins TRBV18 to TRBJ1-1. Germline CDR1 is KGHSH and CDR2 is LQKENI. This CDR3 spans 14 amino acids. Filled out from reference TRBV18 and TRBJ1-1, the complete variable domain reads NAGVMQNPRHLVRRRGQEARLRCSPMKGHSHVYWYRQLPEEGLKFMVYLQKENIIDESGMPKERFSAEFPKEGPSILRIQQVVRGDSAAYFCASSPLGLNTEAFFGQGTRLTVV.

This clonotype registers medium-sized by frequency. The chain links TRBV5-6 to TRBJ1-6; as DNA is missing, the TRBD1 call by TCRdb cannot be tested. The CDR3 consists of 16 residues. CDR1 is SGHDT and CDR2 is YYEEEE in the germline V gene. The CDR3 protein is CASSPGGSSYNSPLHF.

This clonotype is deemed large by its frequency. This chain connects TRBV6-2 or TRBV6-3 to TRBJ2-7. The germline CDR1 and CDR2 sequences are MNHEY and SVGEGT. This CDR3 is built from 11 residues. CDR3 in amino acids: CASSQTYEQYF.